This TCR beta chain was observed in a study of tissue T cells after allogeneic stem cell transplantation. Generated by immunoSEQ multiplex PCR, the TCRdb table keeps only in-frame clones and is missing some. Of 40,000 to 50,000 clones listed, over 70% are singletons. This clone was picked up a small number of times. Gene names and germline refer to mouse. This clonotype originated in a pool of C57BL/6 mice in good health. The sample comprised sorted cells pooled from one or two spleens.

CDR3 region: CASGDAQLGWNAEQFF. The CDR3 bases that were read are TGTGCCAGCGGTGATGCTCAACTGGGGTGGAATGCTGAGCAGTTC. The V and J genes are TRBV13-2 and TRBJ2-1; 7 bases map to TRBD2. The read ends 1 residue before the CDR3 terminus; that terminus is restored from the germline J gene. The germline V gene encodes CDR1 NNHNN and CDR2 SYGAGS (reference sequence). There are 16 residues in the CDR3. V trimming: 0 bases; J trimming: 5 bases; junction bases outside the gene matches: 8.